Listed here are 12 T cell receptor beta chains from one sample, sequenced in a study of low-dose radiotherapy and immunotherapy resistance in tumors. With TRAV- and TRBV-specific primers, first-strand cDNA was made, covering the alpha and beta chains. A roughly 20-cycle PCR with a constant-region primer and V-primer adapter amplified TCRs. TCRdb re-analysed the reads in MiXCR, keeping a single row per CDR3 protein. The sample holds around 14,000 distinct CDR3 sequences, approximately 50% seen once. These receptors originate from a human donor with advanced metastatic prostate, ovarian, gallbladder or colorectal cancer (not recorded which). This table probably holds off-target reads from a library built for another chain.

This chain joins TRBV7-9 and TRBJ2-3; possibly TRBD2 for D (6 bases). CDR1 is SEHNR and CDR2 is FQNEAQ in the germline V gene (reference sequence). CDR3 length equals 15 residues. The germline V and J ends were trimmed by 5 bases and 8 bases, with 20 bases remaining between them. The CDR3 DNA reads TGTGCCAGCAGCCCGAGGGGCCCGGGGGATGTTACGCAGTATTTT. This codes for CASSPRGPGDVTQYF.

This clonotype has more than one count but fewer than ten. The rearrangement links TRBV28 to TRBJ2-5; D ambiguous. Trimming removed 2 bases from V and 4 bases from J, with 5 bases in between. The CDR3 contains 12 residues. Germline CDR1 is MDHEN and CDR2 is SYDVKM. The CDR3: CASSLPRETQYF. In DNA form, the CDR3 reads TGTGCCAGCAGTTTACCCAGAGAGACCCAGTACTTC.

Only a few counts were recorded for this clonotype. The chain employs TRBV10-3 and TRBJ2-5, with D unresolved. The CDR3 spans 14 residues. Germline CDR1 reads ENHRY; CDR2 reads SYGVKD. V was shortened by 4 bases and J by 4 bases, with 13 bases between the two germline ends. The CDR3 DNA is TGTGCCATCAGTGCCCCAGAAAAAGGAGAGACCCAGTACTTC. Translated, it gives CAISAPEKGETQYF.

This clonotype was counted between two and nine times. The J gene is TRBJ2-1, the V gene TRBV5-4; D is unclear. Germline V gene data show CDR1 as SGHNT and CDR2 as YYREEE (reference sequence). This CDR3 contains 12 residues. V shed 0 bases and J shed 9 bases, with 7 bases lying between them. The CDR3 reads CASSLGVAEQFF. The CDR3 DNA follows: TGTGCCAGCAGCTTGGGGGTGGCTGAGCAGTTCTTC.

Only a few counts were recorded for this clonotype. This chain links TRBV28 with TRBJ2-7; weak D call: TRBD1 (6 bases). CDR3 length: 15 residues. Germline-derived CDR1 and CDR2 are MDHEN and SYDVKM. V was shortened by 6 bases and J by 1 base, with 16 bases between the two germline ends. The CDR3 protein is CASSPPLQGSYEQYF. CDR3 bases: TGTGCCAGCAGCCCCCCCTTACAGGGTTCCTACGAGCAGTACTTC.

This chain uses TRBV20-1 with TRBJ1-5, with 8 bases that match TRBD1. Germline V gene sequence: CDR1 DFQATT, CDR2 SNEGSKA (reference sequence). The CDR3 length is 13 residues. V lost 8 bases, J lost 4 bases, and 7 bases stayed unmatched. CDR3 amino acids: CSPRDRGNQPQHF. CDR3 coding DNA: TGCAGTCCAAGAGACAGGGGTAATCAGCCCCAGCATTTT.

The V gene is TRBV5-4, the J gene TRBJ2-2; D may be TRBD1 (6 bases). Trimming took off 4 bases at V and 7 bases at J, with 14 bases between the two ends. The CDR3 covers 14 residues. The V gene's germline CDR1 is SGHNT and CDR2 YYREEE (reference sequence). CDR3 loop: CASSQRTAIGELFF. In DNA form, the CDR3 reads TGTGCCAGCAGCCAGCGGACAGCGATCGGGGAGCTGTTTTTT.

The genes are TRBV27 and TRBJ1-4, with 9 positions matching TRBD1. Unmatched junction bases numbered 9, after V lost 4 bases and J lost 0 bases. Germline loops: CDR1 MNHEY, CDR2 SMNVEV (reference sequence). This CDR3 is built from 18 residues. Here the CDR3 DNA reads TGTGCCAGCAGTTCGACGCCGGGACAGGGATCAACTAATGAAAAACTGTTTTTT. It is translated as CASSSTPGQGSTNEKLFF.

The CDR3 DNA is TGTGCCAGCAGTTTGTCCGTCCTGGGCGGTGAGACCCAGTACTTC. It codes for CASSLSVLGGETQYF. The V and J genes are TRBV28 and TRBJ2-5; D call uncertain. The V gene lost 3 bases and the J gene lost 5 bases, with 16 bases spanning the gap. The CDR3 consists of 15 residues. Germline values: CDR1 MDHEN, CDR2 SYDVKM. Variable domain in full (rest from reference TRBV28 and TRBJ2-5): DVKVTQSSRYLVKRTGEKVFLECVQDMDHENMFWYRQDPGLGLRLIYFSYDVKMKEKGDIPEGYSVSREKKERFSLILESASTNQTSMYLCASSLSVLGGETQYFGPGTRLLVL.

The CDR3 sequence: CASGWDFGGEQFF. The DNA of the CDR3 is TGCGCCAGCGGATGGGACTTCGGAGGTGAGCAGTTCTTC. The rearrangement uses TRBV5-1 and TRBJ2-1; D possibly corresponds to TRBD2 (6 bases). V dropped 7 bases and J dropped 9 bases, with 17 bases sitting between them. In germline, CDR1 is SGHRS, CDR2 YFSETQ. The CDR3 is 13 amino acids.

CDR3 nucleotide sequence: TGTGCCAGCAGCGTACTAGGGACAGGGGGACCAGATACGCAGTATTTT. Translating gives CASSVLGTGGPDTQYF. The chain carries TRBV9 and TRBJ2-3; 11 positions match TRBD1. The CDR3 sequence is 16 residues long. Germline V gene data show CDR1 as SGDLS and CDR2 as YYNGEE. Unmatched junction bases numbered 5, after V lost 1 base and J lost 4 bases.

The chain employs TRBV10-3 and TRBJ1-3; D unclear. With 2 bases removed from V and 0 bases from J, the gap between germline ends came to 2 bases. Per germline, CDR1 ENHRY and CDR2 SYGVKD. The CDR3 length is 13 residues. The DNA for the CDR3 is TGTGCCATCAGTGAGGGCTCTGGAAACACCATATATTTT. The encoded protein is CAISEGSGNTIYF.